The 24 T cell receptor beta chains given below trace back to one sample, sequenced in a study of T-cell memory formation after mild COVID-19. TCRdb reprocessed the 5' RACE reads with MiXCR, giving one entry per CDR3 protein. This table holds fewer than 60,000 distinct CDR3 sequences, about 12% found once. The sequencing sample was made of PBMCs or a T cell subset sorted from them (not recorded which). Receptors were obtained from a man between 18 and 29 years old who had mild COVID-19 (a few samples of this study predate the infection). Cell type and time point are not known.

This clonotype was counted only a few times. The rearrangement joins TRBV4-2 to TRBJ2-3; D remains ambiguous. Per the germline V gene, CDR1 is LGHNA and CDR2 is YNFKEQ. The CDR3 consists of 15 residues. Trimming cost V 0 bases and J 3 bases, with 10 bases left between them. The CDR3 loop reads CASSQDARPTDTQYF. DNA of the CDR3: TGTGCCAGCAGCCAAGACGCCCGTCCAACAGATACGCAGTATTTT.

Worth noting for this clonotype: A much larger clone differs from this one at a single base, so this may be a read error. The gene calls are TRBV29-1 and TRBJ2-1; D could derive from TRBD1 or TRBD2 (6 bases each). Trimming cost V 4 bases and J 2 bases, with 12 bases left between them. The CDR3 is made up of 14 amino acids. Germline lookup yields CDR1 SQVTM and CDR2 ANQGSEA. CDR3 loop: CSVVGGPTYNEQFF. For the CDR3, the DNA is TGCAGCGTTGTTGGGGGGCCCACCTACAATGAGCAGTTCTTC.

DNA for the CDR3: TGTGCCAGCAGTTTTGTCCCACGCACTGAAGCTTTCTTT. Translation gives CASSFVPRTEAFF. The chain is built from TRBV12-3 or TRBV12-4 and TRBJ1-1; no definite D call. The CDR3 runs to 13 residues. Between the trimmed V and J ends, which lost 3 bases and 4 bases, there was a span of 9 bases.

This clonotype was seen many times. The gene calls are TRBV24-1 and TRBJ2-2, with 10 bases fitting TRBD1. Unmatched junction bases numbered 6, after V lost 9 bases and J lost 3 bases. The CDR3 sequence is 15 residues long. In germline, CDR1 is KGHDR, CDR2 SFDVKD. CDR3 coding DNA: TGTGCCACCGGAGGGGACAGGGGTGACACCGGGGAGCTGTTTTTT. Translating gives CATGGDRGDTGELFF.

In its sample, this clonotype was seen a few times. DNA of the CDR3: TGCGCCAGCAGCTTGGGTCAGACCACAGATACGCAGTATTTT. It encodes CASSLGQTTDTQYF. This chain links TRBV5-1 with TRBJ2-3; D ambiguous. The germline V and J ends were trimmed by 0 bases and 2 bases, with 7 bases remaining between them. The CDR3 length is 14 residues. Germline loops: CDR1 SGHRS, CDR2 YFSETQ.

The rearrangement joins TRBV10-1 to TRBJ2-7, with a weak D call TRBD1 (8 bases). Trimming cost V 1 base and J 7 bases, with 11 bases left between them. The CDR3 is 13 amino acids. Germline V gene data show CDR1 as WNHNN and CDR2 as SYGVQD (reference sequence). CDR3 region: CASSEYRGGEQYV. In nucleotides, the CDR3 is TGCGCCAGCAGTGAGTACAGGGGGGGGGAGCAGTACGTC.

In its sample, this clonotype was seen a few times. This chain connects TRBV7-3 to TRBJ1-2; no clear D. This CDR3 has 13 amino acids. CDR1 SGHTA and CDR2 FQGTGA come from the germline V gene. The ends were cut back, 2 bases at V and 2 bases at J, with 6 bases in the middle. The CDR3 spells CASSLGLNYGYTF. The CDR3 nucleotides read TGTGCCAGCAGCTTAGGACTGAACTATGGCTACACCTTC.

The CDR3 reads CASSLGSRSEQYF. The CDR3 bases are TGTGCCAGCAGCTTAGGTTCGCGTAGCGAGCAGTACTTC. This sequence joins TRBV7-2 and TRBJ2-7, with D uncertain. From germline, CDR1 is SGHTA and CDR2 FQGNSA. The CDR3 loop spans 13 amino acids. Trimming removed 1 base at V and 6 bases at J, with 10 bases between.

CDR3 protein: CASSFSPYSNQPQHF. The DNA of the CDR3 is TGTGCCAGCAGTTTCTCTCCCTATAGCAATCAGCCCCAGCATTTT. This chain joins TRBV28 and TRBJ1-5; no clear D. V dropped 3 bases and J dropped 0 bases, with 9 bases sitting between them. This CDR3 is 15 amino acids long. In germline, CDR1 is MDHEN, CDR2 SYDVKM.

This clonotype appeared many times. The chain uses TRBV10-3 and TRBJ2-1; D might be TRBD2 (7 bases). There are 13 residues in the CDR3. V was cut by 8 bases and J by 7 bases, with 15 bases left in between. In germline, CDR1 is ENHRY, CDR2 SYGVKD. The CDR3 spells CAIREGGENEQFF. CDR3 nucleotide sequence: TGTGCCATCCGAGAGGGGGGGGAGAATGAGCAGTTCTTC.

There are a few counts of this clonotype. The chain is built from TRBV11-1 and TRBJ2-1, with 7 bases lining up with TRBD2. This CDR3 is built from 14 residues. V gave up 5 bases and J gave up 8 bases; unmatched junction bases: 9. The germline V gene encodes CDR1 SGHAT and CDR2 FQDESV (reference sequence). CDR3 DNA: TGTGCCAGCAGCATCAACCGCGCGGGGGATGAGCAGTTCTTC. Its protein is CASSINRAGDEQFF.

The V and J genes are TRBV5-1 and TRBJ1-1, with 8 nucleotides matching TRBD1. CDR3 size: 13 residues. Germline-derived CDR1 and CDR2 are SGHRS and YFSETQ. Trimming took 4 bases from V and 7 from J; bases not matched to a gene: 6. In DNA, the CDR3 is TGCGCCAGCAGCAATCAGGGGGCGGATGAAGCTTTCTTT. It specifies CASSNQGADEAFF.

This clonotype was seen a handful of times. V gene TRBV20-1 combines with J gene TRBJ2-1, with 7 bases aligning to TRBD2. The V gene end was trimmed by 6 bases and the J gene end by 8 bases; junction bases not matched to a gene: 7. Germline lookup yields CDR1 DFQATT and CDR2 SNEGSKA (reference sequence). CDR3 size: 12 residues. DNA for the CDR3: TGCAGTGCGGGGGGGGTGGTGCATGAGCAGTTCTTC. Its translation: CSAGGVVHEQFF.

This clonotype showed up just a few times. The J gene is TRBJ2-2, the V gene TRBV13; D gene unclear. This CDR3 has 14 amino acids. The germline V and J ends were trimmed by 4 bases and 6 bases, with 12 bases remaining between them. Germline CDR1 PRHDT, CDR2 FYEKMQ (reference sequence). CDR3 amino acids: CASSCPLLPGELFF. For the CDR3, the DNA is TGTGCCAGCAGCTGTCCGTTACTTCCCGGGGAGCTGTTTTTT. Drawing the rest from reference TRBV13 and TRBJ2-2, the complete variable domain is AAGVIQSPRHLIKEKRETATLKCYPIPRHDTVYWYQQGPGQDPQFLISFYEKMQSDKGSIPDRFSAQQFSDYHSELNMSSLELGDSALYFCASSCPLLPGELFFGEGSRLTVL.

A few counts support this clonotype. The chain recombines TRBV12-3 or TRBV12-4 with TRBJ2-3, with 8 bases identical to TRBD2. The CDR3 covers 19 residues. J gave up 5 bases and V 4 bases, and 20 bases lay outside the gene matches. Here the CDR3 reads CASSSPGWRVAGSLDTQYF. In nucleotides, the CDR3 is TGTGCCAGCAGTTCTCCAGGGTGGAGGGTAGCGGGGTCCTTAGATACGCAGTATTTT.

CDR3 in amino acids: CASSYSPGSTYGYTF. DNA of the CDR3: TGTGCCAGCAGTTACTCCCCGGGTTCCACCTATGGCTACACCTTC. This sequence joins TRBV6-2 or TRBV6-3 and TRBJ1-2; D uncertain. The V gene lost 0 bases and the J gene lost 4 bases, with 12 bases spanning the gap. From germline, CDR1 is MNHEY and CDR2 SVGEGT. The CDR3 is 15 amino acids.

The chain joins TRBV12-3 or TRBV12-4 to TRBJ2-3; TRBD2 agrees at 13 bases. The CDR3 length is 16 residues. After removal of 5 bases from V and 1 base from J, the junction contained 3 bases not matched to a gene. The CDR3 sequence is CASSPGLAGGTDTQYF. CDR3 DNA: TGTGCCAGCAGTCCCGGACTAGCGGGGGGCACAGATACGCAGTATTTT.

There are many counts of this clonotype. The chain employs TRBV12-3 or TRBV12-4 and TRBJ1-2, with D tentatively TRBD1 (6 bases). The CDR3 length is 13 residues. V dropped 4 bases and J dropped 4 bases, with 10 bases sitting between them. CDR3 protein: CASSSTGSYGYTF. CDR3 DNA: TGTGCCAGCAGTTCGACAGGTTCCTATGGCTACACCTTC.

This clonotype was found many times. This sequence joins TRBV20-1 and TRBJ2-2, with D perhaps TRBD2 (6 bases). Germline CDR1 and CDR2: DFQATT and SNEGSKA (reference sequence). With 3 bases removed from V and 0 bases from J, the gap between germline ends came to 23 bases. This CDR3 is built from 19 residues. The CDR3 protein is CSARRRVGGNLANTGELFF. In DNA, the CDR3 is TGCAGTGCTAGGCGCAGGGTGGGGGGTAACCTCGCGAACACCGGGGAGCTGTTTTTT.

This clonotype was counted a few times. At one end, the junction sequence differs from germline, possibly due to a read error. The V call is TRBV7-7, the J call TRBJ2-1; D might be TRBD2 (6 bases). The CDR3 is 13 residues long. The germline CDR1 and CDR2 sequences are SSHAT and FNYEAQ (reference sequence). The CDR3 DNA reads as TGTGCCAGCAGTTTAGGGACTGACAATGAGCAGTTCTTC. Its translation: CASSLGTDNEQFF.

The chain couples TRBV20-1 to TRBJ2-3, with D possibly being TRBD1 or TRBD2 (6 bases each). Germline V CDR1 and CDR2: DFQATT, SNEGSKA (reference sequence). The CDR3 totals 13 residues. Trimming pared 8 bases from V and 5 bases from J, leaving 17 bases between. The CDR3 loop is CSSHGGPGDTQYF. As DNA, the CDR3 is TGCAGTTCACATGGGGGGCCTGGAGATACGCAGTATTTT.

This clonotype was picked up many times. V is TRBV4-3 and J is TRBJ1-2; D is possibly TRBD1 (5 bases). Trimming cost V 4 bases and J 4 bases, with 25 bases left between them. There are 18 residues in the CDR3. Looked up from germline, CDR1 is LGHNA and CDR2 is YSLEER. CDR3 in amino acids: CASSPPPSQTKGLYGYTF. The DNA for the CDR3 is TGCGCCAGCAGCCCCCCTCCGTCGCAGACCAAGGGACTCTATGGCTACACCTTC.

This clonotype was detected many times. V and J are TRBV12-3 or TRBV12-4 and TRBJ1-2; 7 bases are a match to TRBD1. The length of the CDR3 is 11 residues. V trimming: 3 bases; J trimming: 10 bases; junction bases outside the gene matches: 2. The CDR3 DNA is TGTGCCAGCAGTTTCGGGACAGCCTACACCTTC. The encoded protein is CASSFGTAYTF.

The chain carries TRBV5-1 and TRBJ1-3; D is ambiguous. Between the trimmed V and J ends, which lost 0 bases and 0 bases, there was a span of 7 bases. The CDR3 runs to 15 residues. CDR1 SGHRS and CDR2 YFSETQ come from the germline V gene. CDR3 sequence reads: CASSLEQSSGNTIYF. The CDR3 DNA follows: TGCGCCAGCAGCTTGGAACAGAGCTCTGGAAACACCATATATTTT.